The subject of this entry is one T cell receptor beta chain. Its target is unknown. TCRdb recomputed calls from the 5' RACE reads with MiXCR, one row per CDR3 protein. The table records some 600,000 distinct CDR3 sequences, under 8.5% of them present only once. This specimen comes from a study of identical twins. Germline CDR1 and CDR2: SGHRS and YFSETQ. This CDR3 comprises 15 residues. The J segment lost 7 bases and the V segment lost 4 bases, leaving 8 bases of the junction unmatched. Study outcomes and limitations: Within beta out-of-frame sequences, the excess sharing observed between twins was weaker. Cross-sectional statistics underpinned the conclusions; the same donors were not followed. Insertions were fewer in abundant cord blood beta clonotypes, whereas memory repertoires showed none of this pattern.

These records were also assigned to another study, of yellow fever vaccine responses in identical twins.

This chain links TRBV5-1 with TRBJ2-2; 9 bases agree with TRBD1. This receptor was identified in a woman aged 18-29 years in good health. Source material: PBMCs. CDR3: CASSPDRGSRGELFF. The CDR3 coding sequence is TGCGCCAGCAGCCCGGACAGGGGATCTCGCGGGGAGCTGTTTTTT.